This T cell receptor beta chain is from a study of T-cell reconstitution after alpha-beta-depleted transplantation in children. As it was prepared, the TCRbeta library received unique molecular identifiers. Using its own MiXCR run on the PCR reads, TCRdb lists one record per CDR3 protein. In the table there are about 400,000 distinct CDR3 sequences, 20% of which are singletons. With V trimmed by 6 bases and J by 0 bases, 5 bases remained unmatched. Germline CDR1 is SNHLY and CDR2 is FYNNEI. The CDR3 contains 15 residues. This receptor was identified in a human donor who donated a stem cell graft to a child with acute myeloid leukemia. The chain combines TRBV2 with TRBJ2-3; 8 nucleotides line up with TRBD1. Sequencing used PBMCs from the stem cell graft donor, obtained from the stem cell graft. CDR3 nucleotides: TGTGCCAGCAGATCCCGGACAGGGAGCACAGATACGCAGTATTTT. This encodes CASRSRTGSTDTQYF.